This T cell receptor (beta chain) is drawn from a study of blood T cell repertoires in COVID-19. TCRdb's copy holds only in-frame clones and misses some; the assay was immunoSEQ multiplex PCR. Of a few hundred thousand clones in the sample, roughly 84% were seen once. Germline values: CDR1 SGHNT, CDR2 YENEEA. The V end was cut by 5 bases, the J end by 7 bases, with 14 bases between. This CDR3 has 14 amino acids. What was sequenced was PBMCs or T cells enriched from blood (not recorded which). The chain couples TRBV11-3 to TRBJ1-4; D is possibly TRBD1 (5 bases). This sequence was found in a woman aged 18-29 years who had been exposed to COVID-19. The CDR3 DNA reads as TGTGCCAGCAGCCCCGGGGGGTCGAGTGAAAAACTGTTTTTT. Residues: CASSPGGSSEKLFF.